The source of this T cell receptor (beta chain) is a study of OX40 agonist ivuxolimab in advanced cancers. Background on the study: In this cohort, patients received ivuxolimab, an agonistic anti-OX40 (CD134) antibody. Every 2 weeks, patients received ivuxolimab intravenously, dosed at 0.01 to 10 mg/kg. Prior checkpoint blockade (anti-PD-1, anti-PD-L1 or anti-CTLA-4) was permitted; about 40% had it.

Produced via immunoSEQ multiplex PCR; TCRdb's table is partial and in-frame only. This table holds approximately 120,000 clones, 80% to 95% found once. Researchers took blood at baseline, on cycle 4 day 1, and on cycle 7 day 1. V shed 5 bases and J shed 6 bases, with 17 bases lying between them. The CDR3 is 15 amino acids. From germline, CDR1 is SGHTA and CDR2 FQGTGA. The receptor comes from an adult with an advanced solid tumor such as melanoma, head and neck, liver or kidney cancer. Sequencing was performed on CD4+ or CD8+ T cells sorted from blood, taken in a trial of the OX40 agonist ivuxolimab. The J gene is TRBJ2-1, the V gene TRBV7-3, with D tentatively TRBD2 (7 bases). CDR3 coding DNA: TGTGCCAGCAGCCCCTGGGGGGGCCGAGGCAATGAGCAGTTCTTC. Translating it yields CASSPWGGRGNEQFF.